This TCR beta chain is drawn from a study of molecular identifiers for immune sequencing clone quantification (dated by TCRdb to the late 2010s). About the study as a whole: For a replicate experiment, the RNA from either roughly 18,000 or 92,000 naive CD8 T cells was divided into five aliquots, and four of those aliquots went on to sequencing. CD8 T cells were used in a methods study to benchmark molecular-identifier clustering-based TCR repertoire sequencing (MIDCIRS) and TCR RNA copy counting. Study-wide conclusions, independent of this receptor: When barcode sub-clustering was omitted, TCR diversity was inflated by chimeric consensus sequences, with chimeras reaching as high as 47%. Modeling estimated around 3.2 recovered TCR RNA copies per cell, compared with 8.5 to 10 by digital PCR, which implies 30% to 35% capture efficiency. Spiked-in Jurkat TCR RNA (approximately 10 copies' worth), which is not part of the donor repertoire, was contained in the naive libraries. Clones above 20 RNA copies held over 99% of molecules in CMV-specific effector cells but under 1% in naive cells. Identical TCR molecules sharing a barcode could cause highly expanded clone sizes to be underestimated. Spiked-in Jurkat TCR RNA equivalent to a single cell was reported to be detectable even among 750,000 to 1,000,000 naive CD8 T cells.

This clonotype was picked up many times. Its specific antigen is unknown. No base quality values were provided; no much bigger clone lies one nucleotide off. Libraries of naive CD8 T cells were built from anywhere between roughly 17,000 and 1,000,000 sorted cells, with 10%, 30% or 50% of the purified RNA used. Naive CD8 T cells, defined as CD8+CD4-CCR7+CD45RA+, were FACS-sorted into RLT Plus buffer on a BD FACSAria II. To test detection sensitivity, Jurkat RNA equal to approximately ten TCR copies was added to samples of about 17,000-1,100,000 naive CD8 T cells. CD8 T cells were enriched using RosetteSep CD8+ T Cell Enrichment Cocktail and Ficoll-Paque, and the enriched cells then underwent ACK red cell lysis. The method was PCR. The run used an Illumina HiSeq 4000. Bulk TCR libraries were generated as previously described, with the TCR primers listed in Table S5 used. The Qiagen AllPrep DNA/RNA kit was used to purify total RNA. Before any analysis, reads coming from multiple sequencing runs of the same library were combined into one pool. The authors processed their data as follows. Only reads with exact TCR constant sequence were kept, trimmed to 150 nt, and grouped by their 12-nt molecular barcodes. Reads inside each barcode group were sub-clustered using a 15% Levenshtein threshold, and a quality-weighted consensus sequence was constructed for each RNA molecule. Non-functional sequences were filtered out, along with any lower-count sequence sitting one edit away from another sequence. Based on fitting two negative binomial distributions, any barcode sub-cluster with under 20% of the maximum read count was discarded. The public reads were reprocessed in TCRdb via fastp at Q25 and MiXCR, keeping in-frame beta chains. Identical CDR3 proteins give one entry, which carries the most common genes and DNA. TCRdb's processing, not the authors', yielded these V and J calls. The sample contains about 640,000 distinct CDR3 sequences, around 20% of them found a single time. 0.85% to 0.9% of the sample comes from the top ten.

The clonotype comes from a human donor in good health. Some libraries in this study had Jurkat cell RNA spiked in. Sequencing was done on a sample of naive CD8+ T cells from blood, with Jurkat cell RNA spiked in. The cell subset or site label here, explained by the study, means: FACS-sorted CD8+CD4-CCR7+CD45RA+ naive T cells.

The DNA reads TGCGCCAGCAGCCCAAAGGGGAGCACCGGGGAGCTGTTTTTT. Protein translation: CASSPKGSTGELFF. The chain employs TRBV5-1 and TRBJ2-2; the D gene could be either TRBD1 or TRBD2, each agreeing at 5 bases. The CDR3 goes from the cysteine to the phenylalanine over 14 residues. Only the CDR3 DNA is retained, 42 bases long and in frame from the first base. Between the V and J ends, shortened by 4 bases and 4 bases respectively, the junction contains 11 bases. Sequences SGHRS (CDR1) and YFSETQ (CDR2) are obtained from the germline V gene.